The text below deals with one T cell receptor (beta chain). Assay used: immunoSEQ multiplex PCR; TCRdb lists only in-frame clones, some missing. The sample lists more than 65,000 clones, roughly 80% occurring once. This sample is drawn from a study of early stage breast cancer tumors. V was shortened by 5 bases and J by 0 bases, with 15 bases between the two germline ends. Germline V gene lookup returns CDR1 MDHEN and CDR2 SYDVKM. The CDR3 is 16 residues long. The receptor comes from a person between 35 and 49 years old with breast cancer. Input material: blood. The rearrangement joins TRBV28 to TRBJ2-3; tentatively, D is TRBD1 (7 bases). CDR3 in DNA: TGTGCCAGCAGTCTCCCAGGGGGGTGGAGCACAGATACGCAGTATTTT. Amino acid sequence: CASSLPGGWSTDTQYF.